Listed below are T cell receptor beta chains from one sample, sequenced in a study of T cell responses to AZD1222 COVID-19 vaccine. Repertoires were generated with immunoSEQ multiplex PCR, while TCRdb's copy carries only in-frame clones and drops some. Of approximately 82,000 clones in the sample, 85% to 95% were seen once. Specimen: peripheral blood, collected on day 0 of AZD1222 vaccination. Receptors were obtained from an adult in good health. Both conserved end residues are trimmed from each CDR3.

V	J	CDR3
TRBV25-1	TRBJ1-5	ASSANWGQPQH
TRBV5-1	TRBJ2-5	ASSHDQETQY
TRBV27	TRBJ2-1	ASSLIDQRGSNEQF
TRBV7-2	TRBJ1-2	ASSLASASGYYYGYT
TRBV14	TRBJ1-5	ASSQGGGSNNQPQH
TRBV19	TRBJ2-6	ASRISGANVLT
TRBV9	TRBJ1-2	ASSVAGTGGGYT
TRBV9	TRBJ1-2	ASSGYGYT
TRBV6-5	TRBJ1-3	ASSNGERFGNTIY
TRBV5-4	TRBJ2-7	ASSPPLGGHTYEQY
TRBV5-6	TRBJ1-2	ASSLETYGYT
TRBV3-1/TRBV3-2	TRBJ2-6	ASRTGDLSGANVLT
TRBV9	TRBJ1-2	ASSAPGQIYGYT
TRBV2	TRBJ1-4	ASSLPLLTNEKLF
TRBV7-9	TRBJ1-5	ASSSGDPQPQH
TRBV10-2	TRBJ2-4	ASSVGGAKNIQY
TRBV7-8	TRBJ2-7	ASSPSRGASFYEQY
TRBV29-1	TRBJ1-2	SVDEGFSYGYT
TRBV15	TRBJ1-2	ATSREGAPNYGYT
TRBV5-1	TRBJ2-5	ASSLDPSGKTQY
TRBV13	TRBJ1-6	ASSDTPKAGLNSPLH
TRBV3-1/TRBV3-2	TRBJ1-1	ASSQTQSPTEAF
TRBV14	TRBJ1-1	ASSQNPPELILNTEAF
TRBV7-9	TRBJ1-1	ASSLGPGAGTEAF